This T cell receptor beta chain came from a study of T cell responses to AZD1222 COVID-19 vaccine. Whole-study results and caveats: Nearly half of spike-specific TCRs reportedly target variant regions that are unmutated in the B.1.351 and B.1.1.7 variants.

V gave up 0 bases and J gave up 5 bases, with 10 bases separating them. The CDR3 consists of 14 residues. CDR1 and CDR2 (germline): LGHNA, YSLEER. Method: immunoSEQ multiplex PCR; TCRdb's copy keeps in-frame clones and lacks some. The sample consists of around 210,000 clones, roughly 94% of them appearing once. Regarding this clone: Its antigen is currently unknown.

The receptor's source is an adult who received the MenACWY meningococcal vaccine as a control. V gene TRBV4-3 combines with J gene TRBJ1-2, with D unclear. The sample was peripheral blood, taken 28 days after the second dose of the MenACWY control vaccine. DNA of the CDR3: TGCGCCAGCAGCCAAGACAAACTGGTGTATGGCTACACCTTC. Its protein is CASSQDKLVYGYTF.